The T cell receptor (beta chain) described here comes from a study of T cell responses to AZD1222 COVID-19 vaccine. Here immunoSEQ multiplex PCR was the method, and the copy in TCRdb shows in-frame clones only, minus some. The sample shows over 110,000 clones, roughly 93% of them seen only once. Germline V gene lookup returns CDR1 SGHNT and CDR2 YYREEE (reference sequence). This CDR3 contains 14 residues. Trimming removed 3 bases from V and 7 bases from J, with 14 bases in between. The chain employs TRBV5-4 and TRBJ1-3; perhaps TRBD1 as D (6 bases). This clonotype was sampled from an adult who received the AZD1222 COVID-19 vaccine. The material was peripheral blood, obtained 28 days after the second AZD1222 dose. The CDR3 bases are TGTGCCAGCAGCTCGGGACCAGGGGATAACACCATATATTTT. Amino acid sequence: CASSSGPGDNTIYF.